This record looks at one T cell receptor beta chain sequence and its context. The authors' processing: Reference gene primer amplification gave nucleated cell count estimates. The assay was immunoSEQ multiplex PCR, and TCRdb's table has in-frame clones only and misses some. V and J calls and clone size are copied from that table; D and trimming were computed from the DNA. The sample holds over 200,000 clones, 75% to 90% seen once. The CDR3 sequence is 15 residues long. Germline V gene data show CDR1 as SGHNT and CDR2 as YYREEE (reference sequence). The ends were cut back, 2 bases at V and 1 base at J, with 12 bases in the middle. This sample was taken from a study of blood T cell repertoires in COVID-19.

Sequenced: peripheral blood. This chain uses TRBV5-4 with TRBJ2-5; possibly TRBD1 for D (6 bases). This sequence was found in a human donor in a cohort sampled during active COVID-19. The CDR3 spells CASSLKTGSQETQYF. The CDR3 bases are TGTGCCAGCAGCTTAAAAACAGGGTCCCAAGAGACCCAGTACTTC. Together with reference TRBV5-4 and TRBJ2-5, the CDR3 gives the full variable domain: ETGVTQSPTHLIKTRGQQVTLRCSSQSGHNTVSWYQQALGQGPQFIFQYYREEENGRGNFPPRFSGLQFPNYSSELNVNALELDDSALYLCASSLKTGSQETQYFGPGTRLLVL.